The rows below give T cell receptor beta chains drawn from one sample of a study of metastatic and nonmetastatic thyroid tumors. TCRdb re-called the PCR reads with MiXCR. The table includes several thousand clones, about 32% detected once. Sequencing was carried out using adjacent normal tissue. All receptors come from a female donor with papillary thyroid cancer or a benign thyroid nodule (not recorded which). Some clones in this sample may be carry-over from other donors' samples. Each CDR3 is given with its conserved first and last residue. The order of the fields is clone size, V gene, J gene, D gene, CDR3 DNA, CDR3 protein. D genes are given only for firm matches. Size is stated for part of the rows, as once, few or many counts, or as a class when the clone is expanded.

>NA|TRBV6-6|TRBJ2-7|TRBD1
TGTGCCAGCAGTTACTACCAGGGGGCGACCTACGAGCAGTACTTC
CASSYYQGATYEQYF
>NA|TRBV20-1|TRBJ2-7|TRBD2
TGCAGTGCTAGTTGGACTAGCGGGTCCTACGAGCAGTACTTC
CSASWTSGSYEQYF
>NA|TRBV7-9|TRBJ1-1|NA
TGTGCCAGCAGCTTGTTATCAGTTAAGGACGCTGAAGCTTTCTTT
CASSLLSVKDAEAFF
>NA|TRBV6-1|TRBJ2-7|NA
TGTGCCAGCACGGCTATCTACGGCGAGCAGTACTTC
CASTAIYGEQYF
>large|TRBV7-9|TRBJ1-3|NA
TGTGCCAGCAGCTCCCACAGGACAGCCTCTGGAAACACCATATATTTT
CASSSHRTASGNTIYF
>medium-sized|TRBV7-2|TRBJ2-1|TRBD2
TGTGCCAGCAGCTTAGAGCGGGGTGTTTGGGGTGAGCAGTTCTTC
CASSLERGVWGEQFF
>NA|TRBV6-2/TRBV6-3|TRBJ1-2|NA
TGTGCCAGCAGTTACAGCTGGGGCGCGGGCTATGGCTACACCTTC
CASSYSWGAGYGYTF
>few|TRBV28|TRBJ2-1|TRBD1
TGTGCCAGCAGAAACCCCCGGACAGGGTGGTACAATGAGCAGTTCTTC
CASRNPRTGWYNEQFF
>NA|TRBV7-3|TRBJ2-7|NA
TGTGCCAGCAGCTTAACACCCCAGGGCTACGAGCAGTACTTC
CASSLTPQGYEQYF
>NA|TRBV11-3|TRBJ2-5|TRBD2
TGTGCCAGCAGCCTAGGGGCCTCTAGCGGGAGCGCGGAGACCCAGTACTTC
CASSLGASSGSAETQYF
>NA|TRBV25-1|TRBJ1-2|TRBD1
TGTGCCAGCAGTGAATTCGCGACAGGGGGCAGTGGCTACACCTTC
CASSEFATGGSGYTF
>NA|TRBV2|TRBJ1-1|NA
TGTGCCAGCAGTGAATGGGGCGCTGAAGCTTTCTTT
CASSEWGAEAFF
>NA|TRBV20-1|TRBJ2-7|NA
TGCAGTGCTAGAGAATCGGGTACCTACGAGCAGTACTTC
CSARESGTYEQYF
>NA|TRBV30|TRBJ1-5|NA
TGTGCCTGTGAGTGGAGCTGGAATCAGCCCCAGCATTTT
CACEWSWNQPQHF
>NA|TRBV5-1|TRBJ1-6|NA
TGCGCCAGCAGCTTGGCCGGAGGGTACGCCTCACCCCTCCTCTTT
CASSLAGGYASPLLF
>few|TRBV6-1|TRBJ2-2|TRBD2
TGTGCCAGCAGTCTAGCGGGGGCGAACACCGGGGAGCTGTTTTTT
CASSLAGANTGELFF
>NA|TRBV7-9|TRBJ2-7|NA
TGTGCCAGCAGCTCGGTGGGGAATGCCTACGAGCAGTACTTC
CASSSVGNAYEQYF
>NA|TRBV20-1|TRBJ2-3|NA
TGCAGTGCTTCACCAGATACGCAGTATTTT
CSASPDTQYF
>few|TRBV20-1|TRBJ2-3|TRBD1
TGCAGTGCTAGAGAGGGAGGGACAGGGGCCACAGATACGCAGTATTTT
CSAREGGTGATDTQYF
>few|TRBV6-2/TRBV6-3|TRBJ1-1|NA
TGTGCCAGCAGTCTACGATACCTTAACACTGAAGCTTTCTTT
CASSLRYLNTEAFF
>many|TRBV6-2/TRBV6-3|TRBJ2-7|NA
TGTGCCAGCAGGGCCGAGGATATTCTGACAGACTCCTACGAGCAGTACTTC
CASRAEDILTDSYEQYF
>NA|TRBV19|TRBJ1-2|NA
TGTGCCAGTACCAACCCAACAGGGATCGGGAATGGCTACACCTTC
CASTNPTGIGNGYTF
>few|TRBV30|TRBJ1-4|NA
TGTGCCTGGAGTGATTTTATGAGGGCTAATGAAAAACTGTTTTTT
CAWSDFMRANEKLFF
>NA|TRBV7-9|TRBJ1-1|TRBD1
TGTGCCAGCAGCTTGGGACAGCAGAACACTGAAGCTTTCTTT
CASSLGQQNTEAFF
>NA|TRBV19|TRBJ2-1|NA
TGTGCCAGTAGTAGGGACGGACAGAGGGGTTACAATACCAATGAGCAGTTCTTC
CASSRDGQRGYNTNEQFF
>NA|TRBV30|TRBJ1-2|NA
TGTGCCTGCTTAAAGGCAGTTAACTATGGCTACACCTTC
CACLKAVNYGYTF
>few|TRBV6-1|TRBJ1-4|NA
TGTGCCAGCTTTTTAGGGACGTCTAATGAAAAACTGTTTTTT
CASFLGTSNEKLFF
>large|TRBV4-1|TRBJ2-7|NA
TGCGCCAGCAGCCACTCAAACAGGGGAGGGGCCTACGAGCAGTACTTC
CASSHSNRGGAYEQYF
>NA|TRBV6-2/TRBV6-3|TRBJ2-1|NA
TGTGCCAGCAGTAAAACTGAAGAGGGTGAGCAGTTCTTC
CASSKTEEGEQFF
>few|TRBV6-2/TRBV6-3|TRBJ2-7|NA
TGTGCCAGCAGTTACCCGACAGGCGTCGCCTACGAGCAGTACTTC
CASSYPTGVAYEQYF
>medium-sized|TRBV7-9|TRBJ1-4|NA
TGTGCCAGCAGCTTACGAGAGGGATCCTTTGAAAAACTGTTTTTT
CASSLREGSFEKLFF
>NA|TRBV20-1|TRBJ1-2|NA
TGCAGTGCCAGCAGTGCGGGACAATCCCAAGTGGAGGGCTACACCTTC
CSASSAGQSQVEGYTF
>NA|TRBV20-1|TRBJ2-6|NA
TGCAGTGCTTCCCCACCCGCGCGAGGGTCCGGGGCCAACGTCCTGACTTTC
CSASPPARGSGANVLTF
>few|TRBV2|TRBJ2-7|NA
TGTGCCAGCACTGACATCTCGACAGATTGGTCTGAGCAGTACTTC
CASTDISTDWSEQYF
>NA|TRBV7-6|TRBJ2-5|TRBD1
TGTGCCAGCAGCTACAGGGGTGGCGAGACCCAGTACTTC
CASSYRGGETQYF
>few|TRBV6-1|TRBJ1-1|NA
TGTGCCACCTACCGTCTGGGTACTGAAGCTTTCTTT
CATYRLGTEAFF
>NA|TRBV20-1|TRBJ2-3|NA
TGCAGTGCTAGAGTCCGAGCCGTTATGACAGATACGCAGTATTTT
CSARVRAVMTDTQYF
>NA|TRBV20-1|TRBJ1-5|TRBD1
TGCAGTGCGAGAGAACCCACAGGACAGGGCAATCAGCCCAAGCATTTT
CSAREPTGQGNQPKHF
>few|TRBV28|TRBJ2-7|TRBD2
TGTGCCAGCTCTGGGCGACTAGCGGGAGGGGTGTGGTACGAGCAGTACTTC
CASSGRLAGGVWYEQYF
>few|TRBV24-1|TRBJ2-1|TRBD2
TGTGCCACCAGCGATTCCGCGGGGGGGTACAATGAGCAGTTCTTC
CATSDSAGGYNEQFF
>large|TRBV20-1|TRBJ1-2|TRBD1
TGCAGTGCTAGCGGGACAGCCCGACTAGGCTATGGCTACACCTTC
CSASGTARLGYGYTF
>few|TRBV6-2/TRBV6-3|TRBJ2-7|NA
TGTGCCAGCAGTTTCGTGAGTCGCGAACCAATATACGAGCAGTACTTC
CASSFVSREPIYEQYF
>NA|TRBV6-1|TRBJ1-6|NA
TGTGCCAGCAGTGAAATTCAGGGGACGAGCTCCTATAATTCACCCCTCCACTTT
CASSEIQGTSSYNSPLHF
>NA|TRBV7-9|TRBJ1-2|NA
TGTGCCAGCAGCTTAGAGGGGTCCGTGCAGGGCTACACCTTC
CASSLEGSVQGYTF
>NA|TRBV20-1|TRBJ2-1|TRBD1
TGCAGTGCTAGACGGGGGACAGGGGCATACAATGAGCAGTTCTTC
CSARRGTGAYNEQFF
>few|TRBV27|TRBJ1-6|TRBD1
TGTGCCAGCAGTATCCTTACCGGGACAGGAGACTCACCCCTCCACTTT
CASSILTGTGDSPLHF